The subject of this entry is one TCR beta chain. Its target is not known. This sample is drawn from a study of T cell responses to AZD1222 COVID-19 vaccine. Trimming stripped 7 bases from V and 6 bases from J, with 12 bases between. Germline lookup yields CDR1 KGHDR and CDR2 SFDVKD. The CDR3 length is 13 residues. Regarding the study as a whole: Of spike-specific TCRs, nearly half reportedly target regions left unmutated in variants. An increase in Spike-specific TCR breadth and depth was observed after two AZD1222 doses.

TCRdb's copy holds only in-frame clones and misses some; the assay was immunoSEQ multiplex PCR. The table lists about 130,000 clones, about 89% of them singletons. This chain links TRBV24-1 with TRBJ2-1; D possibly corresponds to TRBD2 (7 bases). Source: peripheral blood, taken on day 0 of AZD1222 vaccination. The sequence came from an adult in good health. The DNA of the CDR3 is TGTGCCACCAGCGGGGGGCCCCTCAATGAGCAGTTCTTC. Amino acids: CATSGGPLNEQFF.